The T cell receptor beta chain described here comes from a study of glioma-infiltrating T cells. This clonotype was seen more than once but under ten times. Germline CDR1 and CDR2: ENHRY and SYGVKD. Trimming took 3 bases from V and 4 from J, leaving 19 bases between them. The CDR3 has 17 amino acids. Using RNA template, CDR3s of TCR alpha and beta were amplified with iRepertoire arm-PCR. TCRdb called the multiplex PCR reads again in MiXCR, with one record for every CDR3 protein. The sample consists of under 150,000 distinct CDR3 sequences, around 23% of them appearing once. The chain has TRBV10-3 and TRBJ2-1; a possible D gene is TRBD1 (5 bases). The source is a human donor with low-grade glioma or glioblastoma, undergoing nonglioma brain surgery, or in good health (not recorded which). The source material was glioma tissue, nonneoplastic brain tissue, or PBMCs (not recorded which). CDR3 region: CAISDVWGSPIYNEQFF. Written as DNA, the CDR3 is TGTGCCATCAGTGACGTGTGGGGCAGCCCAATTTACAATGAGCAGTTCTTC.